This record concerns one T cell receptor beta chain sequence. The antigen is unknown. These data are taken from a study of blood T cells in healthy people across ages. Study results and caveats: Older age went with lower TCR beta diversity per million T cells, in a roughly linear way. Percentage of naive T cells showed a strong correlation with TCR beta diversity.

The CDR3 spans 16 residues. Per germline, CDR1 MGHRA and CDR2 YSYEKL. Trimming stripped 3 bases from V and 5 bases from J, with 17 bases between. The use of a sample-barcoded 5' primer and a J-beta primer mix characterized a second PCR of about 6 to 12 cycles. Every sample returned 2.5 million or more CDR3-containing paired-end reads. Via MiXCR, TCRdb re-called the 5' RACE reads, giving one row per CDR3 protein. The sample holds some 750,000 distinct CDR3 sequences, 22% seen once. The sequence came from a man in his 70s in good health. V gene TRBV4-1 combines with J gene TRBJ2-1, with D possibly called TRBD1 or TRBD2 (5 bases each). The sequencing sample was made of blood. The CDR3 coding sequence is TGCGCCAGCAGCCAGCACACCGGGACCACCAACAATGAGCAGTTCTTC. It codes for CASSQHTGTTNNEQFF.